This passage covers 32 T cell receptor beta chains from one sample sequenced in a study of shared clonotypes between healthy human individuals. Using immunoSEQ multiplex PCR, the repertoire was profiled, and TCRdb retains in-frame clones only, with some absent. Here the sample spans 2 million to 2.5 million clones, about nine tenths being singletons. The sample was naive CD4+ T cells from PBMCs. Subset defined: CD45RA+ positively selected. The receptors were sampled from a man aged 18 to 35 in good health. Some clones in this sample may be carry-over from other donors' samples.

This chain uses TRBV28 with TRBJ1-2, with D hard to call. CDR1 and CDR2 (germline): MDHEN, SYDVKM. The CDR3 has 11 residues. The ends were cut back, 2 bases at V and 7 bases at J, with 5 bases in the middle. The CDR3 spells CASSLPSGYTF. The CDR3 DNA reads TGTGCCAGCAGTTTACCGAGTGGCTACACCTTC.

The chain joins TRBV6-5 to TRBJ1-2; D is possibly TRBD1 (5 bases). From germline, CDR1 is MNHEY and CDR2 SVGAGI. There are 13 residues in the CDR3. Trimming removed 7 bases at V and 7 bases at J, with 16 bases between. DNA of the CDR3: TGTGCCAGCACCCAGGGAATATTAGGTGGCTACACCTTC. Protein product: CASTQGILGGYTF.

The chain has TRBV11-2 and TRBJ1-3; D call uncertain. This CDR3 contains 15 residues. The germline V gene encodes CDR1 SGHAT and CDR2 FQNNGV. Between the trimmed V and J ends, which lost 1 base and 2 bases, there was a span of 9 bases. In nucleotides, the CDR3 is TGTGCCAGCAGCTTAGTGCGGAGTCCTGGAAACACCATATATTTT. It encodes CASSLVRSPGNTIYF.

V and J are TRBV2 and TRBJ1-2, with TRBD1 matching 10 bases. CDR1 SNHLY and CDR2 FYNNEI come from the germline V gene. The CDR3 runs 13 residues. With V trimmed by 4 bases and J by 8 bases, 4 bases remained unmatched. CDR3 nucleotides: TGTGCCAGCAGTGTGACAGGGGGCGAGGGCTACACCTTC. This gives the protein CASSVTGGEGYTF. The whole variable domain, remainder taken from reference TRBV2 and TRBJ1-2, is EPEVTQTPSHQVTQMGQEVILRCVPISNHLYFYWYRQILGQKVEFLVSFYNNEISEKSEIFDDQFSVERPDGSNFTLKIRSTKLEDSAMYFCASSVTGGEGYTFGSGTRLTVV.

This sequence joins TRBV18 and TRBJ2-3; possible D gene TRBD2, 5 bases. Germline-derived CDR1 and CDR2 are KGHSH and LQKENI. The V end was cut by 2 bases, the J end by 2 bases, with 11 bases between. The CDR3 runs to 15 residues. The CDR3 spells CASSPASGNTDTQYF. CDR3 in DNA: TGTGCCAGCTCACCAGCAAGCGGAAACACAGATACGCAGTATTTT.

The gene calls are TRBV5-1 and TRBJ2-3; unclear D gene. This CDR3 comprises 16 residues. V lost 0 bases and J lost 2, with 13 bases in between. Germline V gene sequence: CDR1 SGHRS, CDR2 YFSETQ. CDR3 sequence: CASSLAVFPPTDTQYF. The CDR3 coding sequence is TGCGCCAGCAGCTTGGCAGTGTTCCCCCCCACAGATACGCAGTATTTT. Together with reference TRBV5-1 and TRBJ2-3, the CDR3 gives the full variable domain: KAGVTQTPRYLIKTRGQQVTLSCSPISGHRSVSWYQQTPGQGLQFLFEYFSETQRNKGNFPGRFSGRQFSNSRSEMNVSTLELGDSALYLCASSLAVFPPTDTQYFGPGTRLTVL.

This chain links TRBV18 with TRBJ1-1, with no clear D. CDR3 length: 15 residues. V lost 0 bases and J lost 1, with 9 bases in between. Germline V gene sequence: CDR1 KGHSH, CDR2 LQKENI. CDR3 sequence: CASSPPSGPNTEAFF. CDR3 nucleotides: TGTGCCAGCTCACCACCGTCCGGGCCGAACACTGAAGCTTTCTTT.

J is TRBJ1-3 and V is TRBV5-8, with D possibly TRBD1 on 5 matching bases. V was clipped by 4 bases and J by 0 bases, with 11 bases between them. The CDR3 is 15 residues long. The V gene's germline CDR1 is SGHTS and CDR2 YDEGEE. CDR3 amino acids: CASSRTRSSGNTIYF. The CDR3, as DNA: TGTGCCAGCAGCCGGACAAGAAGCTCTGGAAACACCATATATTTT.

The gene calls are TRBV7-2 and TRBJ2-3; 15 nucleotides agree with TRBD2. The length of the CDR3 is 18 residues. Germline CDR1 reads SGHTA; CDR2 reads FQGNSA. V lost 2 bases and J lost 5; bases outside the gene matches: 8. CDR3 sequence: CASSLTRTSGRAVDTQYF. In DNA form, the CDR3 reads TGTGCCAGCAGCTTAACTAGGACTAGCGGGAGGGCCGTAGATACGCAGTATTTT.

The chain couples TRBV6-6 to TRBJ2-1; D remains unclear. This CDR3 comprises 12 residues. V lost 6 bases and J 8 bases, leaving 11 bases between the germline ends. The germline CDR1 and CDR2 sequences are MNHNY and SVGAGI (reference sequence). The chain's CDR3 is CASRDILDEQFF. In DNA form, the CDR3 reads TGTGCCAGCAGAGACATTTTGGATGAGCAGTTCTTC.

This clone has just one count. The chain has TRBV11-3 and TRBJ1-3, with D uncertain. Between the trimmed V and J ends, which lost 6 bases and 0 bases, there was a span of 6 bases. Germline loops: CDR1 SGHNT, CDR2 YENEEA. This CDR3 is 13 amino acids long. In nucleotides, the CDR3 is TGTGCCAGCAGTGACTACTCTGGAAACACCATATATTTT. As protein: CASSDYSGNTIYF.

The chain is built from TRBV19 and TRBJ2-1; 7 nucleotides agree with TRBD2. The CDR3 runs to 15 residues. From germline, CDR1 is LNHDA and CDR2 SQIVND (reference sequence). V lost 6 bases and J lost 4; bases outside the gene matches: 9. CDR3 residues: CASSVLAAVYNEQFF. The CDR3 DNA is TGTGCCAGTAGCGTCCTAGCGGCTGTTTACAATGAGCAGTTCTTC.

In DNA form, the CDR3 reads TGTGCCAGCAACGGAGGTCCGTGGGATGTCACAGATACGCAGTATTTT. This codes for CASNGGPWDVTDTQYF. The chain joins TRBV2 to TRBJ2-3, with a tentative D call TRBD2 (5 bases). CDR3 length: 16 residues. The germline V and J ends were trimmed by 7 bases and 2 bases, with 19 bases remaining between them. CDR1 SNHLY and CDR2 FYNNEI come from the germline V gene. The full variable domain, in which reference TRBV2 and TRBJ2-3 provide the parts outside the CDR3, is EPEVTQTPSHQVTQMGQEVILRCVPISNHLYFYWYRQILGQKVEFLVSFYNNEISEKSEIFDDQFSVERPDGSNFTLKIRSTKLEDSAMYFCASNGGPWDVTDTQYFGPGTRLTVL.

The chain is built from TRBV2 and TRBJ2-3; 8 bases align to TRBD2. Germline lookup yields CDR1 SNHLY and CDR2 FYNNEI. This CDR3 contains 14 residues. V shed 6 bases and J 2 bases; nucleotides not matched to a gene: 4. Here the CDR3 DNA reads TGTGCCAGCAGCAGGACTAGCAACACAGATACGCAGTATTTT. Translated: CASSRTSNTDTQYF.

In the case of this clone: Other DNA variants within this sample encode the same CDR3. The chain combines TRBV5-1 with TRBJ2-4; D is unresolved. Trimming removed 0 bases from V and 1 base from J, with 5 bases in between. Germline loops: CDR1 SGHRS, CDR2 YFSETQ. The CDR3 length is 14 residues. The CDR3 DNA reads TGCGCCAGCAGCTTGGGGATCGCCAAAAACATTCAGTACTTC. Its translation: CASSLGIAKNIQYF.

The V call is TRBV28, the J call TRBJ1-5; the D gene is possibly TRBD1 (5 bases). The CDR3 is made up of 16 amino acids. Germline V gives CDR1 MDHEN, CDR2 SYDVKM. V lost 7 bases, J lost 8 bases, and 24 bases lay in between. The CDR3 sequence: CASTPSGTVDKEPQHF. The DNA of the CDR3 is TGTGCCAGCACCCCATCAGGGACGGTCGACAAGGAGCCCCAGCATTTT.

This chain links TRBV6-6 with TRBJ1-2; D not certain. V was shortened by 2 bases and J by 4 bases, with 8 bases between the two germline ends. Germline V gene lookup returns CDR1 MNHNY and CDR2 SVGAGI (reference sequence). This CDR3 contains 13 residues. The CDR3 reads CASSYGQAYGYTF. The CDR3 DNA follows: TGTGCCAGCAGTTACGGGCAGGCCTATGGCTACACCTTC.

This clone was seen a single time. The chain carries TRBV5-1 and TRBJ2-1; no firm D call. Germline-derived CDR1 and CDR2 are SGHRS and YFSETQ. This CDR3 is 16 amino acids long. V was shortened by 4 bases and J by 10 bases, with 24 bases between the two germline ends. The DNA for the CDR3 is TGCGCCAGCAGCGTGAGCAGGTCAGCCGTTAATTCAGAGCAGTTCTTC. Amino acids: CASSVSRSAVNSEQFF.

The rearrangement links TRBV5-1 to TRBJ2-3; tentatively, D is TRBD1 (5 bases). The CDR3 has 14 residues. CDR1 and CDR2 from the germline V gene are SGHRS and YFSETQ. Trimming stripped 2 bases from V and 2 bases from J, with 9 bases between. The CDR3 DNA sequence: TGCGCCAGCAGCTTTGGGGCTTTCACAGATACGCAGTATTTT. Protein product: CASSFGAFTDTQYF. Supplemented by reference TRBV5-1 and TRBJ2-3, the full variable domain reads KAGVTQTPRYLIKTRGQQVTLSCSPISGHRSVSWYQQTPGQGLQFLFEYFSETQRNKGNFPGRFSGRQFSNSRSEMNVSTLELGDSALYLCASSFGAFTDTQYFGPGTRLTVL.

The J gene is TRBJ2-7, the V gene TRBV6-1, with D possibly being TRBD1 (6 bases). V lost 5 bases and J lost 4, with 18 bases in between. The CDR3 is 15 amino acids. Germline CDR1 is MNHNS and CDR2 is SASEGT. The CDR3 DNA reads TGTGCCAGCAGTCGTCAGGGGCTCCTATCTTACGAGCAGTACTTC. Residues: CASSRQGLLSYEQYF.

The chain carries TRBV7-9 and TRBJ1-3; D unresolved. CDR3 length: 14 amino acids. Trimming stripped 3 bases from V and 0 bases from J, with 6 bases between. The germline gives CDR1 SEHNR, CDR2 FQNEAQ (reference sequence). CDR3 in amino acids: CASSLPVSGNTIYF. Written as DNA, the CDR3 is TGTGCCAGCAGCTTGCCGGTCTCTGGAAACACCATATATTTT.

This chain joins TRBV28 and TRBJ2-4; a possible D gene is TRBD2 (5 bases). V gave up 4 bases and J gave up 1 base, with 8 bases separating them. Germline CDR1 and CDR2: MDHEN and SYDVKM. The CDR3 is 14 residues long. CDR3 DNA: TGTGCCAGCAGTTCCGGGATCGCCAAAAACATTCAGTACTTC. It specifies CASSSGIAKNIQYF. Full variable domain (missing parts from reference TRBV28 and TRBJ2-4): DVKVTQSSRYLVKRTGEKVFLECVQDMDHENMFWYRQDPGLGLRLIYFSYDVKMKEKGDIPEGYSVSREKKERFSLILESASTNQTSMYLCASSSGIAKNIQYFGAGTRLSVL.

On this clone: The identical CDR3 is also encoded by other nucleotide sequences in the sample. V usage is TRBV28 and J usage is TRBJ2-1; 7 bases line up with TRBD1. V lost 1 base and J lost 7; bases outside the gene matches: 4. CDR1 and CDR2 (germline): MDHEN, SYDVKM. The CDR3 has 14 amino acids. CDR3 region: CASSLSGGRNEQFF. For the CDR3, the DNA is TGTGCCAGCAGTTTATCAGGGGGAAGGAATGAGCAGTTCTTC.

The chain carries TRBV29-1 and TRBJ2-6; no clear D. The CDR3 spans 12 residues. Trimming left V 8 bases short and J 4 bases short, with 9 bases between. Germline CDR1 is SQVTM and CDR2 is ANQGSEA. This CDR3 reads CSITAGANVLTF. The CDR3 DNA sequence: TGCAGCATAACTGCGGGGGCCAACGTCCTGACTTTC.

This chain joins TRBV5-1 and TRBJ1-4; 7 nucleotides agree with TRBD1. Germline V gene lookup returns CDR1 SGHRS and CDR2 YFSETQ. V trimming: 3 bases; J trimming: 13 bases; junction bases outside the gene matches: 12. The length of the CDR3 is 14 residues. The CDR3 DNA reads TGCGCCAGCAGCTCCGAGGGGGCGCGGGGTGTACTGTTTTTT. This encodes CASSSEGARGVLFF. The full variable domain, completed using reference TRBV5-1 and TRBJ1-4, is KAGVTQTPRYLIKTRGQQVTLSCSPISGHRSVSWYQQTPGQGLQFLFEYFSETQRNKGNFPGRFSGRQFSNSRSEMNVSTLELGDSALYLCASSSEGARGVLFFGSGTQLSVL.

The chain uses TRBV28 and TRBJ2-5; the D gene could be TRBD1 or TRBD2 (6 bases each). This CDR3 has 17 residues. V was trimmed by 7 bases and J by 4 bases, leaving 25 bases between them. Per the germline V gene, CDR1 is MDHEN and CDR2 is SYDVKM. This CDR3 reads CASTPTQGRFSPETQYF. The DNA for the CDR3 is TGTGCCAGCACGCCGACGCAGGGGAGGTTCTCTCCAGAGACCCAGTACTTC.

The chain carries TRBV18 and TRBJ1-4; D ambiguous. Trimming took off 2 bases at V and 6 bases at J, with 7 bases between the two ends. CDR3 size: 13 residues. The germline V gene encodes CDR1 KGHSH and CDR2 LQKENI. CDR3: CASSPTLDEKLFF. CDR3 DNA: TGTGCCAGCTCACCAACCCTAGATGAAAAACTGTTTTTT. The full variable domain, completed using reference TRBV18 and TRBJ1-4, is NAGVMQNPRHLVRRRGQEARLRCSPMKGHSHVYWYRQLPEEGLKFMVYLQKENIIDESGMPKERFSAEFPKEGPSILRIQQVVRGDSAAYFCASSPTLDEKLFFGSGTQLSVL.

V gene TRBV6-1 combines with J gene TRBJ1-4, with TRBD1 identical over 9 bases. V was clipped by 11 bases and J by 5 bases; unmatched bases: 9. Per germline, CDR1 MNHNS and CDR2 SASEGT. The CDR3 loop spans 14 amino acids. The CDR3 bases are TGTGCCGGTTCCTTGACAGGGGGAAATGAAAAACTGTTTTTT. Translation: CAGSLTGGNEKLFF.

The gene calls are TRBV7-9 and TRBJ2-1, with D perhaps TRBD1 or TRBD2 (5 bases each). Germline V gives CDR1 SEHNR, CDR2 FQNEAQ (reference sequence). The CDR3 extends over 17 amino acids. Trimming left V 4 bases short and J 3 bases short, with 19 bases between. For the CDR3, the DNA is TGTGCCAGCAGCTCCAAATCCGACCGGGACGGCTACAATGAGCAGTTCTTC. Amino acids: CASSSKSDRDGYNEQFF.

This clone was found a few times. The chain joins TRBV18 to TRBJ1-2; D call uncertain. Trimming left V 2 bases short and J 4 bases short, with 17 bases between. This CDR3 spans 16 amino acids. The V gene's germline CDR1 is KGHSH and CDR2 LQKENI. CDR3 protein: CASSPSGPSSGYGYTF. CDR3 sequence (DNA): TGTGCCAGCTCACCAAGTGGGCCATCCTCTGGCTATGGCTACACCTTC.

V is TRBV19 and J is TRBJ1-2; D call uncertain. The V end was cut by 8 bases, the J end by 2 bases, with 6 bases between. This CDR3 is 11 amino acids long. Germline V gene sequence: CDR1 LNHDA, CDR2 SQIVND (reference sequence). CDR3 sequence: CASGNNYGYTF. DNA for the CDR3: TGTGCCAGTGGGAACAACTATGGCTACACCTTC.

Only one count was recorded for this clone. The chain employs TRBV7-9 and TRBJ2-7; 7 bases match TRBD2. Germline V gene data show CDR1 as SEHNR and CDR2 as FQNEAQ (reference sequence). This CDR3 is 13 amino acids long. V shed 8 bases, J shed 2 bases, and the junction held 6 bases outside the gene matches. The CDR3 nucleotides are TGTGCCAGCGAAACAGGACTAGCCTACGAGCAGTACTTC. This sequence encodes CASETGLAYEQYF. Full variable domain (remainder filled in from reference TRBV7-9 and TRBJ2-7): DTGVSQNPRHKITKRGQNVTFRCDPISEHNRLYWYRQTLGQGPEFLTYFQNEAQLEKSRLLSDRFSAERPKGSFSTLEIQRTEQGDSAMYLCASETGLAYEQYFGPGTRLTVT.